The 11 T cell receptor beta chains below all came from one sample that was sequenced in a study of blood T cell repertoires in COVID-19. Measured with immunoSEQ multiplex PCR; TCRdb has only the in-frame clones, and not every one. The table records fewer than 100,000 clones, roughly 86% of them present only once. The sample consisted of peripheral blood. The receptor set was obtained from a human donor with acute or convalescent COVID-19. The donor label of this sample is uncertain.

The chain has TRBV5-1 and TRBJ2-3; D is perhaps TRBD2 (6 bases). The V end lost 0 bases, the J end lost 0 bases, and 14 bases lay between the germline ends. There are 17 residues in the CDR3. Germline CDR1 and CDR2: SGHRS and YFSETQ. The CDR3 DNA reads TGCGCCAGCAGCTTGGCCATTGCGGGGACTAGCACAGATACGCAGTATTTT. Translated: CASSLAIAGTSTDTQYF.

This chain uses TRBV11-2 with TRBJ2-7; maybe TRBD2 (5 bases). The CDR3 loop spans 14 amino acids. The germline CDR1 and CDR2 sequences are SGHAT and FQNNGV. V was shortened by 5 bases and J by 2 bases, with 13 bases between the two germline ends. CDR3 coding DNA: TGTGCCAGCAGCCCCCCGTCCGGGGCCTACGAGCAGTACTTC. Translation gives CASSPPSGAYEQYF. Full variable domain (rest looked up from reference TRBV11-2 and TRBJ2-7): EAGVAQSPRYKIIEKRQSVAFWCNPISGHATLYWYQQILGQGPKLLIQFQNNGVVDDSQLPKDRFSAERLKGVDSTLKIQPAKLEDSAVYLCASSPPSGAYEQYFGPGTRLTVT.

This clone was detected a few times. The chain joins TRBV2 to TRBJ1-2; D might be TRBD1 (6 bases). The CDR3 is 13 amino acids. V lost 5 bases, J lost 8 bases, and 15 bases lay in between. CDR1 is SNHLY, CDR2 FYNNEI, per germline. The CDR3 is CASSQERQVGYTF. In DNA, the CDR3 is TGTGCCAGCAGTCAAGAACGACAGGTCGGCTACACCTTC.

The chain employs TRBV27 and TRBJ1-4; D is undetermined. This CDR3 region has 16 residues. Between the trimmed V and J ends, which lost 4 bases and 4 bases, there was a span of 16 bases. Looked up from germline, CDR1 is MNHEY and CDR2 is SMNVEV (reference sequence). The CDR3 DNA follows: TGTGCCAGCAGTTCTCCGGCGGGAGCCGGTAATGAAAAACTGTTTTTT. This encodes CASSSPAGAGNEKLFF. Filled out from reference TRBV27 and TRBJ1-4, the complete variable domain reads EAQVTQNPRYLITVTGKKLTVTCSQNMNHEYMSWYRQDPGLGLRQIYYSMNVEVTDKGDVPEGYKVSRKEKRNFPLILESPSPNQTSLYFCASSSPAGAGNEKLFFGSGTQLSVL.

The V call is TRBV3-1 (or the pseudogene TRBV3-2), the J call TRBJ2-2; 7 bases match TRBD2. After removal of 3 bases from V and 7 bases from J, the junction contained 5 bases not matched to a gene. This CDR3 has 14 residues. The germline CDR1 and CDR2 sequences are LGHDT and YNNKEL (reference sequence). The CDR3 region has the DNA TGTGCCAGCAGCCACCCCGGCGGGGGCGGGGAGCTGTTTTTT. Encoded protein: CASSHPGGGGELFF.

This chain uses TRBV7-2 with TRBJ2-7; 7 bases agree with TRBD2. Germline V gene data show CDR1 as SGHTA and CDR2 as FQGNSA. The CDR3 spans 15 residues. V lost 1 base and J lost 2; bases outside the gene matches: 5. The CDR3 bases are TGTGCCAGCAGCTTAGTGCAGGGAGGGCCCTACGAGCAGTACTTC. Amino acid sequence: CASSLVQGGPYEQYF.

The chain is built from TRBV6-5 and TRBJ1-1; TRBD1 aligns across 8 bases. V gave up 4 bases and J gave up 2 bases; unmatched junction bases: 3. The germline V gene encodes CDR1 MNHEY and CDR2 SVGAGI. The CDR3 is 14 residues long. The CDR3 loop reads CASSWDRSNTEAFF. CDR3 nucleotide sequence: TGTGCCAGCAGTTGGGACAGGTCAAACACTGAAGCTTTCTTT.

Details on this clone: At the DNA level, this CDR3 is encoded by other sequences in the same sample as well. The gene calls are TRBV3-1 (or the pseudogene TRBV3-2) and TRBJ1-1, with TRBD1 identical over 9 bases. There are 14 residues in the CDR3. V was pared by 4 bases and J by 4 bases, with 4 bases of the junction left unmatched. Looked up from germline, CDR1 is LGHDT and CDR2 is YNNKEL (reference sequence). In DNA, the CDR3 is TGTGCCAGCAGCCGGGGACAGGGAGCCACTGAAGCTTTCTTT. This codes for CASSRGQGATEAFF.

This rearrangement joins TRBV15 to TRBJ1-2; TRBD1 matches at 9 bases. This CDR3 contains 15 residues. The germline V gene encodes CDR1 LNHNV and CDR2 YYDKDF (reference sequence). With 0 bases clipped from V and 9 bases from J, the junction kept 8 bases outside the gene matches. The DNA for the CDR3 is TGTGCCACCAGCAGAGATACACCCGGGACAGGGCGCTACACCTTC. This codes for CATSRDTPGTGRYTF.

J is TRBJ1-6 and V is TRBV27; 7 bases map to TRBD1. This CDR3 has 14 amino acids. CDR1 and CDR2 (germline): MNHEY, SMNVEV (reference sequence). J was trimmed by 6 bases and V by 4 bases; bases with no gene match: 3. The CDR3 DNA sequence: TGTGCCAGCAGTTGGGGACAGAGTAATTCACCCCTCCACTTT. Translation: CASSWGQSNSPLHF.

The CDR3 sequence is CASSLTVGQEGGSGNTIYF. The CDR3 DNA sequence: TGTGCCAGCAGCCTTACCGTAGGACAGGAAGGGGGCTCTGGAAACACCATATATTTT. The chain links TRBV28 to TRBJ1-3; 7 bases agree with TRBD1. The CDR3 runs to 19 residues. Trimming at V came to 6 bases and at J to 0 bases, leaving 17 bases not matched to a gene. CDR1 is MDHEN, CDR2 SYDVKM, per germline.